This T cell receptor beta chain was recovered during a study of blood T cell repertoires in COVID-19. Study at large: Donors in the United States, Italy and Spain gave samples during acute or convalescent COVID-19. Nucleic acid was either cDNA or gDNA, and it came from T cells, B-cell-depleted T cells, or PBMCs.

How the authors handled the data: Quantification of nucleated cells was approximated via reference gene primer amplification. Profiled with immunoSEQ multiplex PCR; TCRdb holds only in-frame clones, not every one. V and J calls and clone size are as listed in that table; D and trimming were resolved from the DNA. The table lists more than 100,000 clones, 90% of them singletons. CDR3 size: 14 residues. In germline, CDR1 is SGHRS, CDR2 YFSETQ. With 6 bases removed from V and 7 bases from J, the gap between germline ends came to 16 bases. In Seattle, patients joined the study during active infection and were tracked longitudinally.

This clonotype originated in a woman in her sixties with COVID-19, enrolled during active disease. The rearrangement links TRBV5-1 to TRBJ2-2; D ambiguous. The sequencing sample was made of peripheral blood. Written as DNA, the CDR3 is TGCGCCAGCAACTCCCTACCGGAGCACGGGGAGCTGTTTTTT. Its protein is CASNSLPEHGELFF.